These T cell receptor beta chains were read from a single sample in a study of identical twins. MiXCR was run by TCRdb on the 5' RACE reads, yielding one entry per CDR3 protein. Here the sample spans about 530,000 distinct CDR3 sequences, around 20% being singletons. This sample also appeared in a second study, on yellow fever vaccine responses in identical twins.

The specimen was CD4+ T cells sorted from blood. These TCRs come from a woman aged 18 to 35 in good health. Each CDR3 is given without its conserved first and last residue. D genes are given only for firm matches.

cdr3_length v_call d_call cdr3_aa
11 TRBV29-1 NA SSHLDYYNEQF
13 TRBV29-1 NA SVTRLGGTQETQY
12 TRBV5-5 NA ASSLSSPRYEQY
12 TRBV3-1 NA ASSLRGGEETQY
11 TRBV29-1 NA SSRTNTNSEQY
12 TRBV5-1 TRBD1 ASSKDRGLNGYT
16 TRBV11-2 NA ASSFPLEGWSNTGELF
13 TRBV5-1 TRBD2 ASSSGTSLQETQY
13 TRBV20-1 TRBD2 SAGTSGGKTDTQY
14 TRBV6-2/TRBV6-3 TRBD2 ASSSLPAGGHNEQF